These T cell receptor beta chains were read from a single sample in a study of HIV-infected patients and healthy controls. TCRdb ran MiXCR on the 5' RACE reads and lists one entry per CDR3 protein. Of 11,000 to 15,000 distinct CDR3 sequences detected, roughly 9.9% appear once; the ten largest clones hold more than 6.5%. The sample taken for sequencing was blood. These receptors were taken from an adult in good health. The conserved cysteine and the conserved F or W are not part of the CDR3 here. The order of the fields is V gene, J gene, CDR3 protein.

>TRBV6-2/TRBV6-3|TRBJ2-7
ASSQKPRVVEQY
>TRBV6-1|TRBJ2-2
ASRGQGEVPGELF
>TRBV4-3|TRBJ1-2
ASSQERQGGNYGYT
>TRBV12-3/TRBV12-4|TRBJ1-5
ASSTRDRGISPQH
>TRBV6-2/TRBV6-3|TRBJ2-3
ASQSPGRGADTQY
>TRBV27|TRBJ1-4
ASSLQFTNEKLF
>TRBV28|TRBJ2-4
ASSDGGIKNIQY
>TRBV28|TRBJ1-2
ASSPPVGGARRLAYGYT
>TRBV4-1|TRBJ2-2
ASSQTGDSNTGELF
>TRBV19|TRBJ2-2
ASTLGGFIAGELF
>TRBV18|TRBJ1-4
ASSGATNEKLF
>TRBV6-5|TRBJ1-5
ASRPDRASNQPQH
>TRBV6-5|TRBJ1-5
ASSYSRRGGQPQH
>TRBV13|TRBJ2-5
ASSLRLAGNKETQY
>TRBV4-3|TRBJ1-1
ASSQEQGMNTEAF
>TRBV7-3|TRBJ2-1
ASSPSRGQGTYNEQF
>TRBV6-2/TRBV6-3|TRBJ1-5
ASRGQGWQPQH
>TRBV12-3/TRBV12-4|TRBJ1-1
ASSPWTALNTEAF
>TRBV2|TRBJ1-4
ASRARGARSEKLF
>TRBV15|TRBJ1-5
ATSRDPQGVVPQH
>TRBV4-2|TRBJ1-3
ASSQDNRVRPGNTIY
>TRBV20-1|TRBJ2-2
SARPYEAGDTGELF
>TRBV7-9|TRBJ2-7
ASSFLSGAFYEQY
>TRBV19|TRBJ2-5
ASRKLAGPQETQY
>TRBV24-1|TRBJ2-1
ATTPSDSSYNEQF
>TRBV6-6|TRBJ1-1
ASTQGPSRGHTEAF
>TRBV19|TRBJ1-5
ASSIQSNQPQH
>TRBV6-1|TRBJ2-7
AIKDRTRSYEQY
>TRBV5-1|TRBJ1-2
ASSPGNKYGYT
>TRBV7-9|TRBJ2-1
ASSTPVGEQF
>TRBV12-3/TRBV12-4|TRBJ1-3
ASSQTGTGRNTIY
>TRBV4-2|TRBJ2-7
ASSQGPGQGADEQY
>TRBV20-1|TRBJ2-7
SARHPALFYEQY
>TRBV7-2|TRBJ2-5
ASSSSKKETQY
>TRBV6-2/TRBV6-3|TRBJ1-5
ASSYSYRGGSNQPQH
>TRBV7-9|TRBJ2-2
ASSRTGAGELF
>TRBV7-2|TRBJ2-7
ASSLSPRRAGGPYEQY
>TRBV19|TRBJ1-1
ASRSARQGAGTEAF
>TRBV20-1|TRBJ1-1
SARGQGTEAF
>TRBV4-2|TRBJ2-7
ASSQDSGLLSYEQY
>TRBV6-5|TRBJ1-4
ASSYTGEGEKLF
>TRBV7-9|TRBJ1-6
ASSPPRASQNSPLH
>TRBV20-1|TRBJ2-5
SAPRQGGLAGGPSETQY
>TRBV5-4|TRBJ2-5
ASSFGSWGQETQY
>TRBV4-2|TRBJ2-2
ASSQGPNTGELF
>TRBV7-2|TRBJ2-3
ASSLYVGTDTQY
>TRBV12-3/TRBV12-4|TRBJ2-3
ASSPTGPSDTQY
>TRBV6-2/TRBV6-3|TRBJ2-3
ASSDRGTSGTQY
>TRBV11-2|TRBJ1-2
ASSHLLVNYGYT
>TRBV20-1|TRBJ2-5
RPLPGTLKETQY
>TRBV7-6|TRBJ2-7
ASSRTSGQAYEQY
>TRBV12-3/TRBV12-4|TRBJ1-2
ASTTRGYGYT
>TRBV12-3/TRBV12-4|TRBJ1-1
ASSLLPQGGNTEAF
>TRBV29-1|TRBJ1-1
SVVPGVDEAF
>TRBV20-1|TRBJ2-1
SARERQGANFPQF
>TRBV6-2/TRBV6-3|TRBJ1-5
ASQPDASGQPQH
>TRBV19|TRBJ2-7
ASSPRLAGATPLGCEQY
>TRBV7-6|TRBJ2-1
ASSLVGYNEQF